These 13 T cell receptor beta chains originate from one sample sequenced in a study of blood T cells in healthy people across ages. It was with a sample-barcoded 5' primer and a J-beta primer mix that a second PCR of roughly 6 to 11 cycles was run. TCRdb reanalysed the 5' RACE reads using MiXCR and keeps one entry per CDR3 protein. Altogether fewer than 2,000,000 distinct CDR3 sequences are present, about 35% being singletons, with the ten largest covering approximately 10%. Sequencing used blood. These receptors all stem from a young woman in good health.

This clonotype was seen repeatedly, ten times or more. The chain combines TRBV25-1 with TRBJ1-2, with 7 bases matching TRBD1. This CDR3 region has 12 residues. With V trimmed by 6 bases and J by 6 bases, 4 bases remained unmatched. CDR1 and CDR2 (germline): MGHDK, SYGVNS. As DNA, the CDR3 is TGTGCCAGCAGCCAGGGGGGGGATGGCTACACCTTC. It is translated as CASSQGGDGYTF.

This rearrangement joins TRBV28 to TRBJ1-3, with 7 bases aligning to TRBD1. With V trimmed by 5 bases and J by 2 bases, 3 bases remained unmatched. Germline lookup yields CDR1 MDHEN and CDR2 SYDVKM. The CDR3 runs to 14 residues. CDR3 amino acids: CASSMTGTGNTIYF. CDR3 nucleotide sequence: TGTGCCAGCAGTATGACAGGGACTGGAAACACCATATATTTT.

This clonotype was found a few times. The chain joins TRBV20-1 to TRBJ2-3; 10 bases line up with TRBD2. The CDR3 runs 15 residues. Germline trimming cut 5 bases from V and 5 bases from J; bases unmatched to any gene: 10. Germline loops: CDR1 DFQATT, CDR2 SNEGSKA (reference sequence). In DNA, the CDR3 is TGCAGTGCTCAACTACCAAGCGGGGGGGAAGATACGCAGTATTTT. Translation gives CSAQLPSGGEDTQYF.

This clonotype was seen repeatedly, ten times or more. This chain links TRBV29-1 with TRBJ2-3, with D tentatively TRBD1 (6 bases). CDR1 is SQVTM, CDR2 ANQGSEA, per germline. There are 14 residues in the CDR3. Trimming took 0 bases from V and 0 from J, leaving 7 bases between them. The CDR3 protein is CSVEDRGSTDTQYF. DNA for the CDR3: TGCAGCGTTGAAGATAGGGGGAGCACAGATACGCAGTATTTT.

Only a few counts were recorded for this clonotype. CDR3 sequence: CASSGSGTIYNEQFF. CDR3 sequence (DNA): TGTGCCAGCAGCGGTAGCGGGACGATTTACAATGAGCAGTTCTTC. The chain carries TRBV9 and TRBJ2-1, with 8 bases matching TRBD2. Germline values: CDR1 SGDLS, CDR2 YYNGEE. The junction had 6 bases not matched to a gene; V was cut back by 3 bases and J by 4 bases. The CDR3 is made up of 15 amino acids.

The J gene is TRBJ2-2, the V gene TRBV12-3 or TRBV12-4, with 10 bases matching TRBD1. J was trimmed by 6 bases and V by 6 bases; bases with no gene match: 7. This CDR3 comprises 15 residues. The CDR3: CASSRQGAEAGELFF. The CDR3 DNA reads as TGTGCCAGCAGCCGACAGGGGGCGGAAGCCGGGGAGCTGTTTTTT.

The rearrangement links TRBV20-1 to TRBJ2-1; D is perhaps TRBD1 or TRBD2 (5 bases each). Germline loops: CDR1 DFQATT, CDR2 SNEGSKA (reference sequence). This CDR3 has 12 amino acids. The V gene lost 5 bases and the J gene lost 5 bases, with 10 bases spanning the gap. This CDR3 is CSAGDRDNEQFF. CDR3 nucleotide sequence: TGCAGTGCTGGGGACCGCGACAATGAGCAGTTCTTC.

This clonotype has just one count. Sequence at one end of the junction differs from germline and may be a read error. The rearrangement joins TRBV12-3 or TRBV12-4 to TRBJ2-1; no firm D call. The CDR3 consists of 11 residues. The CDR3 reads CAGSPLNEQFF. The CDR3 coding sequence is TGTGCCGGCAGTCCCCTCAATGAGCAGTTCTTC.

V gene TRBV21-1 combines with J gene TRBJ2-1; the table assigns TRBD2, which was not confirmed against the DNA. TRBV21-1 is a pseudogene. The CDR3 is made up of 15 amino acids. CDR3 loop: CASTPEGLRIDEQFF. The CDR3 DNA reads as TGTGCCAGCACCCCGGAGGGCCTGAGAATAGATGAGCAGTTCTTC.

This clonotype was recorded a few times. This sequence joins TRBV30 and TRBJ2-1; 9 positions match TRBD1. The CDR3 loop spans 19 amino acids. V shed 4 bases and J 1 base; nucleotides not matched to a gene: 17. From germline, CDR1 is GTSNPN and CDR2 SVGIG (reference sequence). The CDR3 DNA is TGTGCCTGGACTCCGGGGACAGGGCAGCCGCTTGGGTCCTACAATGAGCAGTTCTTC. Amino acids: CAWTPGTGQPLGSYNEQFF.

The CDR3 DNA reads TGTGCCAGCAGCCGGACAGGGGGCCTAGATACGCAGTATTTT. Translating it yields CASSRTGGLDTQYF. This chain links TRBV11-2 with TRBJ2-3; 11 bases agree with TRBD1. J was trimmed by 5 bases and V by 5 bases; bases with no gene match: 3. This CDR3 region has 14 residues. Germline values: CDR1 SGHAT, CDR2 FQNNGV.

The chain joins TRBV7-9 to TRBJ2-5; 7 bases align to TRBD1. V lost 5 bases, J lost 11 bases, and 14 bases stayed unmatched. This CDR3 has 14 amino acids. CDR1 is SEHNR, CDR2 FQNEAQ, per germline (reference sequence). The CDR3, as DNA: TGTGCCAGCAGCCTAGGACAGGACGCGGGTGAGCAGTACTTC. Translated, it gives CASSLGQDAGEQYF.

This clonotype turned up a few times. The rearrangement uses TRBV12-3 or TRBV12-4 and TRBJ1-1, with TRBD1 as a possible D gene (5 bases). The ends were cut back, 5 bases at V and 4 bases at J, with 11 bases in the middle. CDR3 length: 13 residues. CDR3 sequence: CASSQGKGTEAFF. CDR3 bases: TGTGCCAGCAGTCAGGGTAAGGGCACTGAAGCTTTCTTT.